One T cell receptor (beta chain) is described in this entry. Its antigen is not identified. Extracted RNA was reverse transcribed, and the resulting cDNA served as sequencing template. Assay: immunoSEQ multiplex PCR; the TCRdb copy retains only in-frame clones and omits some. The repertoire holds 140,000 to 150,000 clones, with 45% to 60% as singletons. This CDR3 has 14 amino acids. Germline V gene lookup returns CDR1 SEHNR and CDR2 FQNEAQ (reference sequence). Trimming shortened V by 5 bases and J by 1 base, and 12 bases separated the two germline ends. The sample's treatment: oral pan-JAK inhibitor, 5-10 mg twice daily. Collection of lesional scalp punch biopsies and peripheral blood was performed in alopecia areata patients. This sample is drawn from a study of CD8+ T cells in alopecia areata. The overall study: Administration of oral tofacitinib to treated patients was at 5 to 10 mg twice daily. Tofacitinib therapy lasting 6 to 18 months was followed by 6 months off drug. Study results and limitations: Under tofacitinib, numerous expanded lesional clonotypes remained detectable in scalp and blood.

The chain uses TRBV7-9 and TRBJ2-7, with D possibly matching TRBD2 (5 bases). The sequence was obtained from a human donor with alopecia areata. The sequences come from CD8+ T cells sorted from blood, collected at week 4, from a patient treated with tofacitinib. This CDR3 is CASSPVGGSYEQYF. The CDR3 DNA reads as TGTGCCAGCAGCCCGGTGGGCGGGTCCTACGAGCAGTACTTC. The full variable domain, its missing parts supplied by reference TRBV7-9 and TRBJ2-7, is DTGVSQNPRHKITKRGQNVTFRCDPISEHNRLYWYRQTLGQGPEFLTYFQNEAQLEKSRLLSDRFSAERPKGSFSTLEIQRTEQGDSAMYLCASSPVGGSYEQYFGPGTRLTVT.